Each of the 20 T cell receptor beta chains below was sequenced from the same sample in a study of shared clonotypes between healthy human individuals. The data were produced by immunoSEQ multiplex PCR, yet TCRdb's version contains in-frame clones alone and is incomplete. The data show roughly 2.2 million clones, with approximately 93% seen just once and about 0.41% held by the top ten. The sample comprised naive CD4+ T cells from PBMCs. Subset noted: CD45RA+ positively selected. Every receptor here comes from a man aged 18-30 years in good health. Some clones in this sample may be carry-over from other donors' samples.

The J gene is TRBJ2-6, the V gene TRBV2; D may correspond to TRBD1 or TRBD2 (6 bases each). The V end was cut by 7 bases, the J end by 2 bases, with 12 bases between. Germline-derived CDR1 and CDR2 are SNHLY and FYNNEI. CDR3 size: 15 residues. The CDR3 nucleotides are TGTGCCAGCACGGAGGGGGTTGCTGGGGCCAACGTCCTGACTTTC. This codes for CASTEGVAGANVLTF.

As concerns this clone: Other DNA sequences from this sample encode an identical CDR3 as well. The chain carries TRBV4-2 and TRBJ2-2; weak D call: TRBD1 (8 bases). Trimming stripped 4 bases from V and 5 bases from J, with 14 bases between. From germline, CDR1 is LGHNA and CDR2 YNFKEQ. The CDR3 covers 15 residues. CDR3 sequence reads: CASSPGQGGTGELFF. The CDR3 region has the DNA TGTGCCAGCAGCCCAGGACAGGGAGGGACCGGGGAGCTGTTTTTT.

The gene calls are TRBV27 and TRBJ2-3, with TRBD2 as a possible D gene (7 bases). V dropped 7 bases and J dropped 9 bases, with 17 bases sitting between them. Germline V gene sequence: CDR1 MNHEY, CDR2 SMNVEV (reference sequence). This CDR3 has 13 residues. The CDR3 here is CASTRGGGGTQYF. CDR3 bases: TGTGCCAGCACGAGAGGGGGAGGGGGGACGCAGTATTTT.

The V gene is TRBV19, the J gene TRBJ2-1; D not certain. The CDR3 spans 13 residues. V lost 2 bases and J lost 9, with 11 bases in between. CDR1 and CDR2 (germline): LNHDA, SQIVND (reference sequence). The CDR3 DNA reads TGTGCCAGTAGTATAACCGCCCCGGCTGAGCAGTTCTTC. As protein: CASSITAPAEQFF.

The chain links TRBV11-3 to TRBJ2-1, with TRBD2 matching over 9 bases. CDR3 length: 17 residues. The J segment lost 4 bases and the V segment lost 5 bases, leaving 12 bases of the junction unmatched. Germline assignment: CDR1 SGHNT and CDR2 YENEEA. DNA for the CDR3: TGTGCCAGCAGCGCCCAGCCCGCGGGAGGGACATACAATGAGCAGTTCTTC. Translating it yields CASSAQPAGGTYNEQFF.

CDR3 sequence (DNA): TGTGCCTGGAGTGTAAAGGCAGGGACCACTGAAGCTTTCTTT. It encodes CAWSVKAGTTEAFF. V is TRBV30 and J is TRBJ1-1; tentatively, D is TRBD1 (5 bases). The CDR3 is 14 residues long. The germline V gene encodes CDR1 GTSNPN and CDR2 SVGIG (reference sequence). The V and J ends lost 0 bases and 4 bases respectively, with 12 bases between them.

The rearrangement uses TRBV11-2 and TRBJ2-4; TRBD1 matches 9 bases. The CDR3 runs 19 residues. V dropped 1 base and J dropped 0; count of bases not matched to a gene: 10. The germline CDR1 and CDR2 sequences are SGHAT and FQNNGV. The CDR3 region is CASSLGGDRVMKAKNIQYF. Here the CDR3 DNA reads TGTGCCAGCAGCTTAGGAGGGGACAGGGTTATGAAAGCCAAAAACATTCAGTACTTC.

The V and J genes are TRBV6-5 and TRBJ2-5; perhaps TRBD2 as D (6 bases). V dropped 4 bases and J dropped 2 bases, with 14 bases sitting between them. This CDR3 comprises 15 residues. Germline assignment: CDR1 MNHEY and CDR2 SVGAGI. The CDR3 DNA sequence: TGTGCCAGCAGTTTAAACCGCGGGAAACAAGAGACCCAGTACTTC. It specifies CASSLNRGKQETQYF.

The count of this clone is one. CDR3: CASRGPGDTQYF. The CDR3 region has the DNA TGTGCCAGCAGAGGACCCGGAGATACGCAGTATTTT. The chain links TRBV6-5 to TRBJ2-3; D not resolved. Germline loops: CDR1 MNHEY, CDR2 SVGAGI. Trimming removed 6 bases from V and 5 bases from J, with 9 bases in between. The CDR3 extends over 12 amino acids.

This rearrangement joins TRBV9 to TRBJ2-7; 8 bases agree with TRBD2. Germline CDR1 and CDR2: SGDLS and YYNGEE. This CDR3 comprises 15 residues. V was clipped by 4 bases and J by 5 bases; unmatched bases: 11. The CDR3 spells CASSRASGSLNEQYF. CDR3 sequence (DNA): TGTGCCAGCAGCCGAGCGAGCGGGAGCCTTAACGAGCAGTACTTC.

The rearrangement links TRBV30 to TRBJ2-3, with TRBD1 as a possible D gene (5 bases). Germline V gene data show CDR1 as GTSNPN and CDR2 as SVGIG (reference sequence). With 2 bases removed from V and 3 bases from J, the gap between germline ends came to 18 bases. The CDR3 spans 16 residues. The CDR3 coding sequence is TGTGCCTGGAGTACTGGTACTGTCCAGGGTACAGATACGCAGTATTTT. Protein sequence: CAWSTGTVQGTDTQYF.

CDR3 sequence: CASSLGLAGVGYGDEQFF. CDR3 coding DNA: TGTGCCAGCAGCTTAGGGCTAGCGGGCGTCGGGTACGGGGATGAGCAGTTCTTC. The chain is built from TRBV7-9 and TRBJ2-1; 8 nucleotides line up with TRBD2. With 1 base clipped from V and 8 bases from J, the junction kept 16 bases outside the gene matches. The CDR3 has 18 amino acids. Germline CDR1 reads SEHNR; CDR2 reads FQNEAQ (reference sequence).

Details on this clone: Within the sample, other DNA sequences also encode this same CDR3. This rearrangement joins TRBV11-2 to TRBJ2-2; D is uncertain. Germline CDR1 reads SGHAT; CDR2 reads FQNNGV. The CDR3 extends over 13 amino acids. V dropped 1 base and J dropped 4 bases, with 4 bases sitting between them. CDR3 DNA: TGTGCCAGCAGCTTAGCGGGCACCGGGGAGCTGTTTTTT. Residues: CASSLAGTGELFF. The full variable domain, in which reference TRBV11-2 and TRBJ2-2 provide the parts outside the CDR3, is EAGVAQSPRYKIIEKRQSVAFWCNPISGHATLYWYQQILGQGPKLLIQFQNNGVVDDSQLPKDRFSAERLKGVDSTLKIQPAKLEDSAVYLCASSLAGTGELFFGEGSRLTVL.

V usage is TRBV7-2 and J usage is TRBJ1-2; D perhaps matches TRBD1 (5 bases). The CDR3 runs to 15 residues. Trimming took 5 bases from V and 2 from J, leaving 15 bases between them. Germline-derived CDR1 and CDR2 are SGHTA and FQGNSA. Written as DNA, the CDR3 is TGTGCCAGCAGCCGATGGCAGGGAGACAACTATGGCTACACCTTC. It is translated as CASSRWQGDNYGYTF.

This clone was counted only a few times. The V and J genes are TRBV7-2 and TRBJ1-1; TRBD1 aligns across 9 bases. J was trimmed by 1 base and V by 4 bases; bases with no gene match: 4. The CDR3 runs 15 residues. Germline values: CDR1 SGHTA, CDR2 FQGNSA. The CDR3: CASSSPGQGNTEAFF. DNA of the CDR3: TGTGCCAGCAGCTCACCGGGACAGGGGAACACTGAAGCTTTCTTT.

This chain uses TRBV5-4 with TRBJ1-5; no definite D call. Looked up from germline, CDR1 is SGHNT and CDR2 is YYREEE (reference sequence). V was clipped by 5 bases and J by 13 bases, with 4 bases between them. The CDR3 contains 8 residues. CDR3 coding DNA: TGTGCCAGCAGGGAACAGCATTTT. Its protein is CASREQHF. The full variable domain, rest sourced from reference TRBV5-4 and TRBJ1-5, is ETGVTQSPTHLIKTRGQQVTLRCSSQSGHNTVSWYQQALGQGPQFIFQYYREEENGRGNFPPRFSGLQFPNYSSELNVNALELDDSALYLCASREQHFGDGTRLSIL.

The gene calls are TRBV28 and TRBJ1-3, with 7 nucleotides matching TRBD1. The CDR3 has 15 amino acids. J lost 3 bases, V lost 2 bases, and 4 bases had no gene match. Germline V CDR1 and CDR2: MDHEN, SYDVKM. Here the CDR3 DNA reads TGTGCCAGCAGTTTAGGACAGGTAGTTGGAAACACCATATATTTT. Protein product: CASSLGQVVGNTIYF.

This chain joins TRBV29-1 and TRBJ2-1, with D unclear. Germline V lookup: CDR1 SQVTM, CDR2 ANQGSEA. The CDR3 extends over 16 amino acids. The V end was cut by 3 bases, the J end by 2 bases, with 17 bases between. DNA for the CDR3: TGCAGCGTTGATGGTGGCAGAATCACTGCCTACAATGAGCAGTTCTTC. Protein: CSVDGGRITAYNEQFF.

The chain couples TRBV6-5 to TRBJ2-5; no firm D call. This CDR3 is 11 amino acids long. Germline lookup yields CDR1 MNHEY and CDR2 SVGAGI. Trimming stripped 6 bases from V and 5 bases from J, with 7 bases between. CDR3 nucleotides: TGTGCCAGCAGAAGGAAGGAGACCCAGTACTTC. Translated: CASRRKETQYF.

The genes are TRBV21-1 and TRBJ2-5; the D segment call TRBD2 is taken from the table without a DNA check. TRBV21-1 corresponds to a pseudogene. The CDR3 covers 13 residues. The CDR3: CASRGMGGETQYF. The CDR3 coding sequence is TGTGCCAGCAGAGGGATGGGAGGGGAGACCCAGTACTTC.